This is a list of T cell receptor beta chains from one sample in a study of shared clonotypes between healthy human individuals. Data came from immunoSEQ multiplex PCR; TCRdb stores just in-frame clones and leaves some out. The sample carries around 700,000 clones, 92% recorded once. Sequencing used naive CD8+ T cells sorted from blood. The source of these receptors is a young man in good health. The CDR3 runs from the conserved cysteine through the conserved F or W. The order of the fields is CDR3 length, J gene, D gene, V gene, clone size, CDR3 DNA, CDR3 protein. D genes are given only for firm matches. Not every row has a clone size; where given, it reads once, few, many or a size class.

13	TRBJ2-1	.	TRBV29-1	once	TGCAGCGCTGGAGTAGAGTCCTACAATGAGCAGTTCTTC	CSAGVESYNEQFF
11	TRBJ1-2	.	TRBV29-1	.	TGCAGCGTTGAAACTAGGTATGGCTACACCTTC	CSVETRYGYTF
19	TRBJ2-2	TRBD2	TRBV9	once	TGTGCCAGCAGCCTCTCGAGAGGGACTAGCGGGAGGCCGACCGGGGAGCTGTTTTTT	CASSLSRGTSGRPTGELFF
15	TRBJ2-2	.	TRBV10-1	.	TGCGCCAGCAGTGACACCACTAGCCCCAACGGGGAGCTGTTTTTT	CASSDTTSPNGELFF
16	TRBJ1-1	TRBD1	TRBV30	.	TGTGCCTGGATTCGCGGACAGGGGGCTGGGGGCACTGAAGCTTTCTTT	CAWIRGQGAGGTEAFF
15	TRBJ2-3	.	TRBV7-2	.	TGTGCCAGCAGCTTAGAGCGGAGGAGCACAGATACGCAGTATTTT	CASSLERRSTDTQYF
15	TRBJ2-7	TRBD2	TRBV6-5	.	TGTGCCAGCAGTTACGAGACTAGCGGGAGGGCCGAGCAGTACTTC	CASSYETSGRAEQYF
11	TRBJ2-1	.	TRBV20-1	.	TGCAGTGCTAGATTCATCAATGAGCAGTTCTTC	CSARFINEQFF
14	TRBJ2-3	.	TRBV5-1	.	TGCGCCAGCAGCCCCAGGATGAACACAGATACGCAGTATTTT	CASSPRMNTDTQYF
19	TRBJ2-1	TRBD1	TRBV11-3	.	TGTGCCAGCAGCTTAGACGGACAGGGCATAGGTGGTCTGACTGGTGAGCAGTTCTTC	CASSLDGQGIGGLTGEQFF
15	TRBJ1-1	.	TRBV27	.	TGTGCCGACCACCGCACGTGGAGAGTGAACACTGAAGCTTTCTTT	CADHRTWRVNTEAFF
13	TRBJ2-7	TRBD2	TRBV19	.	TGTGCCAGTAGTATTCTAGCGGGCTACGAGCAGTACTTC	CASSILAGYEQYF
13	TRBJ2-7	.	TRBV6-1	.	TGTGCCACCCTAGGGCTAGCCCCCTACGAGCAGTACTTC	CATLGLAPYEQYF
16	TRBJ1-4	TRBD1	TRBV29-1	.	TGCAGCGTTGGATCAGGGGGTGAGATCACGAATGAAAAACTGTTTTTT	CSVGSGGEITNEKLFF
15	TRBJ2-1	TRBD2	TRBV25-1	.	TGTGCCAGCGGAGTAGCGGGAGAGGCGTACAATGAGCAGTTCTTC	CASGVAGEAYNEQFF
17	TRBJ2-7	.	TRBV4-1	once	TGCGCCAGCAGCCAAGGTGTCGGGGGACTGACGGACTACGAGCAGTACTTC	CASSQGVGGLTDYEQYF